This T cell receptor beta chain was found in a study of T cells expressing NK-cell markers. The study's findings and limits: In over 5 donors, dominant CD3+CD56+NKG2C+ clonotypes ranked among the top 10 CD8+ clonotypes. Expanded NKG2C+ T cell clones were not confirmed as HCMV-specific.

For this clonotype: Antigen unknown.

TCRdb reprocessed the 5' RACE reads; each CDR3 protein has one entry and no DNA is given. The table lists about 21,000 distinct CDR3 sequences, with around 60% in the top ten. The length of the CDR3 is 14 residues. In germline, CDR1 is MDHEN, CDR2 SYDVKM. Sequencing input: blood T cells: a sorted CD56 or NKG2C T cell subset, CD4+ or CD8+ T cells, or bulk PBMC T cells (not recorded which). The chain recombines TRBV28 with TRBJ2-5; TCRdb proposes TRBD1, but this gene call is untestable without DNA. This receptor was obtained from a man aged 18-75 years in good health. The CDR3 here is CASSDRQGRWAQYF.